The T cell receptor beta chain described here comes from a study of CD8 T cells in Susac syndrome. Study as a whole: When blood was drawn, patients with Susac syndrome were on intravenous immunoglobulin alone, on corticosteroids, or therapy-naive. Study-wide results and caveats: The number of individuals included in the study's TCR sequencing and HLA analysis was acknowledged as relatively small.

The authors reverse transcribed about 0.5 to 1 ug RNA with random hexamers. The amplification used immunoSEQ multiplex PCR on TCR beta CDR3; it spanned 54 Vbeta and 13 Jbeta. TCRdb passed the immunoSEQ multiplex PCR reads through MiXCR, listing each CDR3 protein once. The repertoire holds hundreds of thousands of distinct CDR3 sequences, 90% to 96% seen once, with approximately 0.094% in the top ten. For this clonotype: Its antigen is still unknown.

Trimming took 3 bases from V and 6 from J; bases not matched to a gene: 15. The CDR3 totals 18 residues. Germline CDR1 SQVTM, CDR2 ANQGSEA. The gene calls are TRBV29-1 and TRBJ2-1; TRBD1 matches 12 bases. This clonotype originated in a human donor with Susac syndrome. The sample was CD4+ T cells from PBMCs. CDR3 nucleotides: TGCAGCGTTGATGGATCCACGGGACAGGGGGCTACCCCCAATGAGCAGTTCTTC. It specifies CSVDGSTGQGATPNEQFF.